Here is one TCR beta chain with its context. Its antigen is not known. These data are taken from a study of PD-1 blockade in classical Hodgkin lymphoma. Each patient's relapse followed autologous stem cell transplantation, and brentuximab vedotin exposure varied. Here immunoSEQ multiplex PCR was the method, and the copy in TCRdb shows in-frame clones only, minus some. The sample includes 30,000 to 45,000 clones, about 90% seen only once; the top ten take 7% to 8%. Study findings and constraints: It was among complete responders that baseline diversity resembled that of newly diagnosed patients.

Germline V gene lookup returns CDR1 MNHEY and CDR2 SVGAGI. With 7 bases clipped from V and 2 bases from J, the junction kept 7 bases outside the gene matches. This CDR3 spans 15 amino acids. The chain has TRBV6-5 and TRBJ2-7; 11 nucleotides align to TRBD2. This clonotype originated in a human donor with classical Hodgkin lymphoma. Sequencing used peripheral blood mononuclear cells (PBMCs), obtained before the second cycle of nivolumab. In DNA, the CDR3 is TGTGCCAGCAAAGTACGACTAGCGGGACCCTACGAGCAGTACTTC. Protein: CASKVRLAGPYEQYF.